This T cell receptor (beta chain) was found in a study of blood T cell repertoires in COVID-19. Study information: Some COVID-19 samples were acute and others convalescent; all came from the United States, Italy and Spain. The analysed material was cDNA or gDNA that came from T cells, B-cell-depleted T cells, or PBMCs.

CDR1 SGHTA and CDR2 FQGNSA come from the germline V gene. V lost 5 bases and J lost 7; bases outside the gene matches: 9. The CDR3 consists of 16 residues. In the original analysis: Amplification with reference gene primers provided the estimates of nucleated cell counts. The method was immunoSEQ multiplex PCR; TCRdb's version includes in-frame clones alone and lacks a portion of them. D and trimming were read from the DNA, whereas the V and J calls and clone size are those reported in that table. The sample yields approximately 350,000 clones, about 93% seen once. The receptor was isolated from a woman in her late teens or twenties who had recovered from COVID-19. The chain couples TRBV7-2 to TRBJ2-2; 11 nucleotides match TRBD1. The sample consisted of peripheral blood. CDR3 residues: CASSPMDRGPVGELFF. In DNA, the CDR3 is TGTGCCAGCAGCCCGATGGACAGGGGGCCTGTCGGGGAGCTGTTTTTT.